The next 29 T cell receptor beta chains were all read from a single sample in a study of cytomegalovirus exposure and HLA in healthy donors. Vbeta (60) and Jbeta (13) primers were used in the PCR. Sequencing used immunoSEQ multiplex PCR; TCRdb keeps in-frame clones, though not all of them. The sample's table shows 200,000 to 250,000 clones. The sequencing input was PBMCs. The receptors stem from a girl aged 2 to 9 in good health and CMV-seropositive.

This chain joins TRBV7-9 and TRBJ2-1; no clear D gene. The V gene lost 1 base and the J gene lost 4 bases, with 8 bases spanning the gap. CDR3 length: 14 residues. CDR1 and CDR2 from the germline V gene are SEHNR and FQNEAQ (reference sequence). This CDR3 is CASSLDVQYNEQFF. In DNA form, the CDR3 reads TGTGCCAGCAGCTTAGACGTCCAGTACAATGAGCAGTTCTTC.

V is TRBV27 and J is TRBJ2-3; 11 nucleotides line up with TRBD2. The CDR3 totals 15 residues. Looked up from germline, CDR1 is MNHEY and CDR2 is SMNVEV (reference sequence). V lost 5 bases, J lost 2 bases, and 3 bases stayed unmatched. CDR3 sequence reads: CASSQTSGATDTQYF. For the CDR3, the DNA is TGTGCCAGCAGTCAGACTAGCGGGGCCACAGATACGCAGTATTTT.

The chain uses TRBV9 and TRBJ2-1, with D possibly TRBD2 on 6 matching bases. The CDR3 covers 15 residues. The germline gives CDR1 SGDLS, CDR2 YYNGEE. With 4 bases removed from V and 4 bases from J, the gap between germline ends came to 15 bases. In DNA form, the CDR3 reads TGTGCCAGCAGCCCGCGGGACTGGGTGTACAATGAGCAGTTCTTC. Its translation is CASSPRDWVYNEQFF. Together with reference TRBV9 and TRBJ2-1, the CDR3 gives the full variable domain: DSGVTQTPKHLITATGQRVTLRCSPRSGDLSVYWYQQSLDQGLQFLIQYYNGEERAKGNILERFSAQQFPDLHSELNLSSLELGDSALYFCASSPRDWVYNEQFFGPGTRLTVL.

CDR3 sequence (DNA): TGTGCCAGCTCACCAGCGAGCTCTGGAAACACCATATATTTT. Its translation is CASSPASSGNTIYF. This chain connects TRBV18 to TRBJ1-3; D not certain. This CDR3 spans 14 amino acids. Germline V gene data show CDR1 as KGHSH and CDR2 as LQKENI. V was clipped by 2 bases and J by 0 bases, with 5 bases between them.

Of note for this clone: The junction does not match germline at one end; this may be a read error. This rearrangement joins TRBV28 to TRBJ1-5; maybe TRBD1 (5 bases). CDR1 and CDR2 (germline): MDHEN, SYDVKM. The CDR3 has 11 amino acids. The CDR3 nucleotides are TGTGCCAGCAGTTTGGGGCTGTGGGAAACCTTT. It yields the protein CASSLGLWETF.

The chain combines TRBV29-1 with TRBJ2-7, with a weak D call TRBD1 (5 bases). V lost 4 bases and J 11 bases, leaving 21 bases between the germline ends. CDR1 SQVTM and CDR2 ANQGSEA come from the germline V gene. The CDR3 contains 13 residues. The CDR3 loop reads CSVVERNRYGEYF. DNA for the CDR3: TGCAGCGTTGTAGAGAGGAACAGGTATGGGGAGTACTTC.

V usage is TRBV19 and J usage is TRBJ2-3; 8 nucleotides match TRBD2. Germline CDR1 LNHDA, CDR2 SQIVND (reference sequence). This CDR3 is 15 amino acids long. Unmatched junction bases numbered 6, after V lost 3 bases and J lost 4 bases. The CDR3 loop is CASSILGLDPDTQYF. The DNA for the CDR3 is TGTGCCAGTAGTATTTTGGGACTAGATCCAGATACGCAGTATTTT.

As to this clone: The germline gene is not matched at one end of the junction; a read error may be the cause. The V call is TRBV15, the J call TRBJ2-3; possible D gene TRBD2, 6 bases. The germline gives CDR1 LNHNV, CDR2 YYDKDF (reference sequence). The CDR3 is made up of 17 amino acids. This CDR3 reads CATKGFSGSVDTNTQYF. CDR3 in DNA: TGTGCCACCAAGGGGTTTAGCGGTTCGGTGGACACAAATACGCAGTATTTT.

Here the CDR3 reads CASSPWTSGTNEQFF. CDR3 bases: TGTGCCAGCAGTCCCTGGACTAGCGGAACCAATGAGCAGTTCTTC. The gene calls are TRBV28 and TRBJ2-1; 10 bases align to TRBD2. This CDR3 is built from 15 residues. V shed 5 bases, J shed 6 bases, and the junction held 7 bases outside the gene matches. Per the germline V gene, CDR1 is MDHEN and CDR2 is SYDVKM.

The CDR3 nucleotides read TGTGCCAGCAGTCGCGGGACAGCCGAAAAACTGTTTTTT. Its translation is CASSRGTAEKLFF. The chain is built from TRBV7-2 and TRBJ1-4, with TRBD1 matching 7 bases. J was trimmed by 8 bases and V by 6 bases; bases with no gene match: 6. This CDR3 is 13 amino acids long. CDR1 and CDR2 (germline): SGHTA, FQGNSA. Full variable domain (rest looked up from reference TRBV7-2 and TRBJ1-4): GAGVSQSPSNKVTEKGKDVELRCDPISGHTALYWYRQSLGQGLEFLIYFQGNSAPDKSGLPSDRFSAERTGGSVSTLTIQRTQQEDSAVYLCASSRGTAEKLFFGSGTQLSVL.

CDR3 protein: CASSVTGGDGLRAEAFF. CDR3 DNA: TGTGCCAGCAGCGTCACAGGGGGCGATGGGCTCCGGGCTGAAGCTTTCTTT. V is TRBV9 and J is TRBJ1-1; 9 bases line up with TRBD1. The germline gives CDR1 SGDLS, CDR2 YYNGEE. Unmatched junction bases numbered 14, after V lost 2 bases and J lost 6 bases. This CDR3 has 17 residues.

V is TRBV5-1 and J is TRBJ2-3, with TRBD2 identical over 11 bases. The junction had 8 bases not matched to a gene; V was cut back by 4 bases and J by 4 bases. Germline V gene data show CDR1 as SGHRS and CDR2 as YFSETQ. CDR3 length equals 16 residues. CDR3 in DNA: TGCGCCAGCAGCCTGACTAGCGGGATTTCAGCAGATACGCAGTATTTT. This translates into CASSLTSGISADTQYF.

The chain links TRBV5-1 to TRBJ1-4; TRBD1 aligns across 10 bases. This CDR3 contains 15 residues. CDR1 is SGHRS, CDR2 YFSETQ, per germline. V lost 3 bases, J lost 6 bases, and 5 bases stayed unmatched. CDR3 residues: CASSSSGTGDEKLFF. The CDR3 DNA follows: TGCGCCAGCAGCTCGTCCGGGACAGGGGATGAAAAACTGTTTTTT.

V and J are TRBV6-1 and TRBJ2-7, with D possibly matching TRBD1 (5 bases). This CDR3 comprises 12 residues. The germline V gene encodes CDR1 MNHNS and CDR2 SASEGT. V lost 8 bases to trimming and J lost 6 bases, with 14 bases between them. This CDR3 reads CASRDQGPEQYF. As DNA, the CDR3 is TGTGCCAGCCGAGACCAGGGTCCCGAGCAGTACTTC.

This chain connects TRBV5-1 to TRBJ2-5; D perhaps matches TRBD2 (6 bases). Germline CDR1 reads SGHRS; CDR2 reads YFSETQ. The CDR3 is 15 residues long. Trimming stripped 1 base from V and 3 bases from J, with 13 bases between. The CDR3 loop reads CASSLFGRVEETQYF. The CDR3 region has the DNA TGCGCCAGCAGCTTGTTCGGGAGAGTAGAAGAGACCCAGTACTTC.

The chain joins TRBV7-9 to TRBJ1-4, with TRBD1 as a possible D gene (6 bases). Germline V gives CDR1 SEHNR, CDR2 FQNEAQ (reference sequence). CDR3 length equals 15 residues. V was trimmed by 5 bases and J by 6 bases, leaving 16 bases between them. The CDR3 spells CASSATRGADEKLFF. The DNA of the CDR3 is TGTGCCAGCAGCGCGACGCGGGGGGCAGATGAAAAACTGTTTTTT.

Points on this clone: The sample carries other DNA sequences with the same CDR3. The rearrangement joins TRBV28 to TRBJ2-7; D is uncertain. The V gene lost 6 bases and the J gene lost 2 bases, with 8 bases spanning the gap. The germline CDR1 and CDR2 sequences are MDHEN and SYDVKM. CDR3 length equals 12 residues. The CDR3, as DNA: TGTGCCAGCAGCTTCCTCCCCTACGAGCAGTACTTC. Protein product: CASSFLPYEQYF.

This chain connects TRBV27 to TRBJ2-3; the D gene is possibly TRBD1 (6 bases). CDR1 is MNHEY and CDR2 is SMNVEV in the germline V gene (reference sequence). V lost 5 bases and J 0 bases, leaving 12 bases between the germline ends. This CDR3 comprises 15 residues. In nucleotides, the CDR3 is TGTGCCAGCAGTGCGCAGGGGAGAAGCACAGATACGCAGTATTTT. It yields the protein CASSAQGRSTDTQYF.

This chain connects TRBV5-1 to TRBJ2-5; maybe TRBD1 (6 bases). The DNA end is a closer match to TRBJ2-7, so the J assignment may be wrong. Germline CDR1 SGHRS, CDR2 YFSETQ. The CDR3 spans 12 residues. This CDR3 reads CASSSQGYEQYF. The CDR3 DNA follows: TGCGCCAGCAGCTCACAGGGCTACGAGCAGTACTTC.

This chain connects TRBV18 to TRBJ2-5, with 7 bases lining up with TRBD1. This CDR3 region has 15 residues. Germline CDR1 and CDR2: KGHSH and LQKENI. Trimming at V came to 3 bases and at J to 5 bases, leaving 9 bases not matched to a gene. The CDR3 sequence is CASSPSTGFGETQYF. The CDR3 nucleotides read TGTGCCAGCTCACCGTCGACAGGGTTTGGGGAGACCCAGTACTTC.

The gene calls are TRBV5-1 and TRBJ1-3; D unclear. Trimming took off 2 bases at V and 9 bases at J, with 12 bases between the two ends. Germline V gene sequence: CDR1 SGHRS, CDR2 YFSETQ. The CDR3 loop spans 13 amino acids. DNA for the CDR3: TGCGCCAGCAGCTTTGGAGTCGTGGGCACCATATATTTT. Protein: CASSFGVVGTIYF.

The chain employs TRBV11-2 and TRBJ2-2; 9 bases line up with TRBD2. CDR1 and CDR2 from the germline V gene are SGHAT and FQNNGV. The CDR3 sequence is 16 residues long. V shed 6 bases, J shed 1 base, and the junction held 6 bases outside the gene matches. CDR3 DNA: TGTGCCAGCAGGGCATTGCGGGAGGGGAACACCGGGGAGCTGTTTTTT. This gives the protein CASRALREGNTGELFF. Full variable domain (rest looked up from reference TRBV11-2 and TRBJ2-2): EAGVAQSPRYKIIEKRQSVAFWCNPISGHATLYWYQQILGQGPKLLIQFQNNGVVDDSQLPKDRFSAERLKGVDSTLKIQPAKLEDSAVYLCASRALREGNTGELFFGEGSRLTVL.

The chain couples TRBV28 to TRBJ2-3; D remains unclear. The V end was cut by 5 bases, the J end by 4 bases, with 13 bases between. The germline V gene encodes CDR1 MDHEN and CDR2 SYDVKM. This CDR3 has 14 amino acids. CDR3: CASSTTRLSDTQYF. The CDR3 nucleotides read TGTGCCAGCAGTACTACTCGACTCTCAGATACGCAGTATTTT.

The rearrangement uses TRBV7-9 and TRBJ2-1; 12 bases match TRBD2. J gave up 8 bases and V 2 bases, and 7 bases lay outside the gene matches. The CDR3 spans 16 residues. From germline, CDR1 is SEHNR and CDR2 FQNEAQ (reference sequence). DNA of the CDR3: TGTGCCAGCAGCTTACTAGCGGGAGGGCCTGGGCATGAGCAGTTCTTC. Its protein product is CASSLLAGGPGHEQFF.

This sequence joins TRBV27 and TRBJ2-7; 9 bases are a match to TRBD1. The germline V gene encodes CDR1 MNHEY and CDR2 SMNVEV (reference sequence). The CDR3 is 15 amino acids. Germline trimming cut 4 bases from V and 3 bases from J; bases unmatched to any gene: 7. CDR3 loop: CASSSIDRGDYEQYF. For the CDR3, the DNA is TGTGCCAGCAGTTCCATCGACAGGGGGGACTACGAGCAGTACTTC.

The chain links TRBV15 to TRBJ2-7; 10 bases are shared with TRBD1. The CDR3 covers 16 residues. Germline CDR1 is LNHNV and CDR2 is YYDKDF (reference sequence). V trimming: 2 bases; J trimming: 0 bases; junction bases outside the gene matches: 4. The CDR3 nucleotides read TGTGCCACCAGCAGACTGACAGGGGGCGGCTCCTACGAGCAGTACTTC. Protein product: CATSRLTGGGSYEQYF.

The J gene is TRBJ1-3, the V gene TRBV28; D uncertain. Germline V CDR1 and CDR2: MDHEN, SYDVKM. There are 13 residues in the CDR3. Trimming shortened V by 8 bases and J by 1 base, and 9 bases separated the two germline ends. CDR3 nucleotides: TGTGCCAGCCTGTCCGGGTCTGGAAACACCATATATTTT. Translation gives CASLSGSGNTIYF.

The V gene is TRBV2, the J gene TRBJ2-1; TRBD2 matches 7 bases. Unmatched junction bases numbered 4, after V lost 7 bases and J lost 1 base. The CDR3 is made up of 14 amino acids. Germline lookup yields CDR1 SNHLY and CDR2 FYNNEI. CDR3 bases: TGTGCCAGCATGGCGGGAGTTTCCTACAATGAGCAGTTCTTC. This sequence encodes CASMAGVSYNEQFF.

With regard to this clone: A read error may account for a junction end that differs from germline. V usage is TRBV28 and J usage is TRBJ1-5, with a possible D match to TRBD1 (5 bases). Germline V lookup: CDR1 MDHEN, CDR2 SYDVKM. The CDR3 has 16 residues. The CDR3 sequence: CVSSHGWGGDNQPQHF. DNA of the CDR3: TGTGTCAGCAGCCATGGTTGGGGGGGGGACAATCAGCCCCAGCATTTT.